Here is one TCR beta chain with its context. The data stem from a study of T cell changes during pregnancy in multiple sclerosis. Only in-frame clones appear in the TCRdb table, and some are missing; sequencing was by immunoSEQ multiplex PCR. This sample yields 45,000 to 55,000 clones, of which roughly 90% are seen a single time; 1.9% belongs to the top ten. This receptor was taken from a female donor with multiple sclerosis, enrolled in a pregnancy study. Source: peripheral blood, taken in the first trimester of pregnancy.

CDR3 region: CASSPRTGSVTEAFF. For the CDR3, the DNA is TGTGCCAGCTCACCCCGCACAGGGTCGGTCACTGAAGCTTTCTTT. The chain joins TRBV18 to TRBJ1-1; D possibly corresponds to TRBD1 (6 bases). The CDR3 has 15 amino acids. Trimming cost V 3 bases and J 4 bases, with 15 bases left between them. Germline CDR1 reads KGHSH; CDR2 reads LQKENI.